One sample yielded the 10 T cell receptor beta chains listed below, sequenced in a study of CXCR3-negative and CXCR3-positive naive CD8 T cells. Study conclusions and caveats: CXCR3-negative naive cells had less hydrophobic TRB CDR3s than did CXCR3-positive naive cells.

Via 5' RACE with UMI labels, TRB cDNA libraries were prepared. From the 5' RACE reads, TCRdb lists one entry per CDR3 protein and no DNA. The sample data list tens of thousands of distinct CDR3 sequences. These receptors lack a known antigen. What was sequenced was naive CXCR3+ CD8+ T cells from blood. Subset noted: CD45RO-CCR7+CD27+CD95- naive CD8+ T cells expressing CXCR3 (TNR3+). The origin of the receptors is a human donor in good health. Some clones in this sample may be carry-over from other donors' samples.

The chain carries TRBV28 and TRBJ1-1. This CDR3 is 14 amino acids long. The germline V gene has CDR1 MDHEN and CDR2 SYDVKM. This CDR3 is CASTYGRGNTEAFF.

V and J are TRBV20-1 and TRBJ1-4; the TCRdb call, TRBD1, lacks DNA for checking. Germline V gives CDR1 DFQATT, CDR2 SNEGSKA (reference sequence). The CDR3 contains 15 residues. CDR3 amino acids: CSAVDRGLTNEKLFF.

The rearrangement uses TRBV28 and TRBJ2-7. The CDR3 loop spans 13 amino acids. Germline lookup yields CDR1 MDHEN and CDR2 SYDVKM. The CDR3 is CASSPSESYEQYF.

The chain carries TRBV3-1 and TRBJ2-7. Germline loops: CDR1 LGHDT, CDR2 YNNKEL (reference sequence). The CDR3 consists of 13 residues. CDR3 protein: CASSQEQKDEQYF.

The chain employs TRBV28 and TRBJ2-3. Per germline, CDR1 MDHEN and CDR2 SYDVKM. CDR3 length: 12 residues. CDR3 sequence reads: CASSLIRHTQYF.

This chain connects TRBV7-9 to TRBJ2-6; the D call from TCRdb, TRBD2, cannot be confirmed without DNA. The V gene's germline CDR1 is SEHNR and CDR2 FQNEAQ (reference sequence). This CDR3 is 21 amino acids long. This CDR3 reads CASPQERLAGSSYSGANVLTF.

This rearrangement joins TRBV27 to TRBJ1-2; TCRdb returns TRBD1, unconfirmable since there is no DNA. The CDR3 has 15 residues. CDR1 and CDR2 (germline): MNHEY, SMNVEV (reference sequence). The CDR3 loop is CASSLIAGVASGYTF.

The gene calls are TRBV2 and TRBJ1-5; the TCRdb call, TRBD1, lacks DNA for checking. This CDR3 contains 17 residues. The germline gives CDR1 SNHLY, CDR2 FYNNEI. The CDR3 spells CASSESRGRSVSSVQHF.

The chain uses TRBV28 and TRBJ2-3. This CDR3 spans 14 amino acids. In germline, CDR1 is MDHEN, CDR2 SYDVKM. The CDR3 loop reads CASRSGASTDTQYF.

This chain uses TRBV29-1 with TRBJ2-1. CDR3 length: 11 residues. The germline V gene has CDR1 SQVTM and CDR2 ANQGSEA. The CDR3 sequence is CSVESYNEQFF.